The clone carrying this T cell receptor beta chain was picked up a small number of times. Its specificity is not known. Sequencing was performed with immunoSEQ multiplex PCR; in TCRdb, only in-frame clones are kept and a portion is missing. Of about 68,000 clones listed, 84% are singletons. This entry is derived from a study of Tregs in tolerant kidney transplant recipients. Whole-study findings and limits: Biological reproducibility was not directly addressed in this study.

After removal of 6 bases from V and 1 base from J, the junction contained 7 bases not matched to a gene. This CDR3 comprises 14 residues. CDR1 is SGHTS, CDR2 YDEGEE, per germline. Unstimulated Tregs (CD4+CD25+CD127-) and CD4+CD25- non-Tregs were sorted from PBMCs. Input material: CD4+ T cells from blood. This TCR came from a human donor in good health. The V gene is TRBV5-8, the J gene TRBJ2-7; 7 nucleotides agree with TRBD1. CDR3 nucleotides: TGTGCCAGCAACGGGGCAGGGGGATCCTACGAGCAGTACTTC. This translates into CASNGAGGSYEQYF.